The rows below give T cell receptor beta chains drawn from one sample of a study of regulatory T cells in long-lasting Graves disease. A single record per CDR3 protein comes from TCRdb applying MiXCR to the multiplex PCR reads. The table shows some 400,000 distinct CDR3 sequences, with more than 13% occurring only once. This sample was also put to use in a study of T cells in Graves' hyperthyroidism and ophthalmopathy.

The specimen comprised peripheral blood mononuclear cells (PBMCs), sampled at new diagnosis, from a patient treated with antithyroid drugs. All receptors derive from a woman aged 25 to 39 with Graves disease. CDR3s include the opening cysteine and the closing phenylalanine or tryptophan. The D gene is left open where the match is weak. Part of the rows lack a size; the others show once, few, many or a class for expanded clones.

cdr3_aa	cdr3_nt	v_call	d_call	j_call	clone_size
CSASNAGGSHEQYF	TGCAGTGCTAGCAACGCGGGAGGCTCCCACGAGCAGTACTTC	TRBV20-1	TRBD2	TRBJ2-7	NA
CATSVGGVGNQPQHF	TGTGCCACCAGTGTTGGGGGCGTCGGCAATCAGCCCCAGCATTTT	TRBV24-1	NA	TRBJ1-5	NA
CSARDRAGWYEQYF	TGCAGTGCTAGAGATCGGGCAGGGTGGTACGAGCAGTACTTC	TRBV20-1	NA	TRBJ2-7	many
CASSLSSEWGTYGYTF	TGTGCCAGCAGCTTAAGCTCGGAGTGGGGTACCTATGGCTACACCTTC	TRBV27	NA	TRBJ1-2	NA
CSCGQGNTEAFF	TGCAGCTGTGGGCAGGGGAACACTGAAGCTTTCTTT	TRBV29-1	NA	TRBJ1-1	many
CASSFSTDYEQYF	TGTGCCAGCAGCTTCTCAACTGATTACGAGCAGTACTTC	TRBV7-9	NA	TRBJ2-7	NA
CASIDYRRGRNEKLFF	TGTGCCAGCATTGACTACAGGAGGGGGCGAAATGAAAAACTGTTTTTT	TRBV28	TRBD1	TRBJ1-4	many
CASSPTSGTPPVEQFF	TGTGCCAGCAGCCCAACTAGCGGGACCCCCCCCGTAGAGCAGTTCTTC	TRBV11-2	TRBD2	TRBJ2-1	few
CATSRTPGHLLYGYTF	TGTGCCACCAGCAGAACTCCGGGACACCTCCTATATGGCTACACCTTC	TRBV15	NA	TRBJ1-2	many
CASRVRDRAYEQFF	TGTGCCAGCCGAGTCCGGGACAGGGCGTACGAGCAGTTCTTC	TRBV13	TRBD1	TRBJ2-1	NA
CASSLAGWRDTEAFF	TGTGCCAGCAGCTTGGCCGGCTGGAGGGACACTGAAGCTTTCTTT	TRBV5-4	NA	TRBJ1-1	NA
CASSLAVFGDSNQPQHF	TGTGCCAGCAGCTTAGCTGTGTTTGGGGATAGCAATCAGCCCCAGCATTTT	TRBV7-9	NA	TRBJ1-5	NA
CASSLVGLAGIEQFF	TGTGCCAGCAGTTTAGTTGGTCTAGCGGGAATTGAGCAGTTCTTC	TRBV12-3/TRBV12-4	TRBD2	TRBJ2-1	NA
CASSLGGSIYEQYF	TGTGCCAGCAGTTTAGGCGGGAGCATCTACGAGCAGTACTTC	TRBV12-3/TRBV12-4	TRBD2	TRBJ2-7	NA
CAVRARTDTQYF	TGTGCCGTCCGCGCCCGCACAGATACGCAGTATTTT	TRBV10-3	NA	TRBJ2-3	many
CASSLTGSGDSGSGELFF	TGTGCCAGCAGCTTAACAGGAAGCGGGGACAGTGGGTCCGGGGAGCTGTTTTTT	TRBV7-3	NA	TRBJ2-2	many
CATTTGAEAFF	TGTGCCACTACTACAGGGGCTGAAGCTTTCTTT	TRBV19	TRBD1	TRBJ1-1	NA
CASSYSKAGTYEQYF	TGTGCCAGCAGTTACTCGAAAGCTGGAACCTACGAGCAGTACTTC	TRBV6-2/TRBV6-3	NA	TRBJ2-7	few
CSAAPQVAAPSYEQYF	TGCAGTGCCGCCCCTCAGGTGGCCGCACCCTCCTACGAGCAGTACTTC	TRBV20-1	NA	TRBJ2-7	many
CSVRWSYEQYF	TGCAGCGTACGTTGGTCCTACGAGCAGTACTTC	TRBV29-1	NA	TRBJ2-7	many
CASDLGQPNYGYTF	TGTGCCAGCGATTTAGGACAGCCTAACTATGGCTACACCTTC	TRBV7-9	NA	TRBJ1-2	many
CASSSGLAMGTGELFF	TGCGCCAGCAGCTCTGGACTAGCGATGGGCACCGGGGAGCTGTTTTTT	TRBV5-1	TRBD2	TRBJ2-2	NA
CASSPQSSSYNSPLHF	TGTGCCAGCAGCCCGCAGTCGAGCTCCTATAATTCACCCCTCCACTTT	TRBV13	NA	TRBJ1-6	many
CASRLNYGYTF	TGTGCCAGCAGACTTAACTATGGCTACACCTTC	TRBV28	NA	TRBJ1-2	many
CASSPTTGANQPQHF	TGTGCCAGCAGCCCTACAACAGGGGCAAATCAGCCCCAGCATTTT	TRBV6-1	TRBD1	TRBJ1-5	many